The rows below give T cell receptor beta chains drawn from one sample of a study of patients and donors after allogeneic stem cell transplantation. From the RT-PCR reads, TCRdb called clonotypes with MiXCR, one entry per CDR3 protein. This repertoire shows a few hundred thousand distinct CDR3 sequences, 38% found once; its top ten account for under 14%. The sample comprised blood, either unsorted or a sorted T cell fraction (not recorded which). These receptor sequences come from a human donor who was either an allogeneic HSCT recipient or a stem cell or donor lymphocyte infusion donor (not recorded which). It is not recorded whose cells these are; they may come from a transplant donor. The CDR3 runs from the conserved cysteine through the conserved F or W. D genes are given only for firm matches. Expanded clones get a size class; other rows say once, few or many, or leave the size out.

j_gene: TRBJ2-7
d_gene: .
abundance: few
v_gene: TRBV7-9
CDR3aa: CASSLAGKTYEQYF
CDR3nt: TGTGCCAGCAGCTTAGCGGGGAAAACTTACGAGCAGTACTTC

j_gene: TRBJ1-1
d_gene: TRBD1
abundance: .
v_gene: TRBV27
CDR3aa: CASSEQGVVHTEAFF
CDR3nt: TGTGCCAGCAGTGAGCAGGGGGTGGTTCACACTGAAGCTTTCTTT

j_gene: TRBJ1-2
d_gene: .
abundance: few
v_gene: TRBV10-3
CDR3aa: CAISDPAGRNGYTF
CDR3nt: TGTGCCATCAGTGACCCGGCAGGGCGGAATGGCTACACCTTC

j_gene: TRBJ1-1
d_gene: .
abundance: few
v_gene: TRBV4-3
CDR3aa: CASSQGPGTSPGDAFF
CDR3nt: TGCGCCAGCAGCCAGGGTCCCGGGACATCTCCCGGGGACGCTTTCTTT

j_gene: TRBJ1-1
d_gene: .
abundance: few
v_gene: TRBV21-1
CDR3aa: CASSKAKGAPDTEAFF
CDR3nt: TGTGCCAGCAGCAAAGCCAAGGGGGCGCCTGACACTGAAGCTTTCTTT

j_gene: TRBJ1-2
d_gene: TRBD1
abundance: few
v_gene: TRBV28
CDR3aa: CASSLGQGMLYGYTF
CDR3nt: TGTGCCAGCAGTTTAGGACAGGGGATGCTCTATGGCTACACCTTC

j_gene: TRBJ1-1
d_gene: .
abundance: .
v_gene: TRBV5-1
CDR3aa: CASSLRRNTEAFF
CDR3nt: TGCGCCAGCAGCCTGAGACGGAACACTGAAGCTTTCTTT

j_gene: TRBJ1-2
d_gene: TRBD1
abundance: .
v_gene: TRBV4-1
CDR3aa: CASREGGAPTNYGYTF
CDR3nt: TGCGCCAGCAGAGAAGGGGGCGCACCGACTAACTATGGCTACACCTTC

j_gene: TRBJ1-1
d_gene: .
abundance: once
v_gene: TRBV19
CDR3aa: CASSKRTATEAFF
CDR3nt: TGTGCCAGTAGTAAAAGGACAGCTACTGAAGCTTTCTTT

j_gene: TRBJ2-7
d_gene: .
abundance: few
v_gene: TRBV29-1
CDR3aa: CSVVRQRGSGEQYF
CDR3nt: TGCAGCGTTGTTCGTCAAAGGGGATCGGGGGAGCAGTACTTC

j_gene: TRBJ2-2
d_gene: .
abundance: .
v_gene: TRBV7-9
CDR3aa: CASSPDRSTGELFF
CDR3nt: TGTGCCAGCAGCCCTGACAGGTCCACCGGGGAGCTGTTTTTT

j_gene: TRBJ2-1
d_gene: TRBD1
abundance: once
v_gene: TRBV7-9
CDR3aa: CASSFDRGYGQFF
CDR3nt: TGTGCCAGCAGCTTTGACAGGGGGTACGGGCAGTTCTTC

j_gene: TRBJ2-5
d_gene: .
abundance: .
v_gene: TRBV27
CDR3aa: CASSLKTPLRQETQYF
CDR3nt: TGTGCCAGCAGTTTAAAAACCCCCTTGCGGCAAGAGACCCAGTACTTC

j_gene: TRBJ2-7
d_gene: .
abundance: .
v_gene: TRBV7-9
CDR3aa: CASSGGGDTIYEQYF
CDR3nt: TGTGCCAGCAGCGGAGGGGGGGACACAATATACGAGCAGTACTTC

j_gene: TRBJ1-2
d_gene: TRBD1
abundance: .
v_gene: TRBV2
CDR3aa: CASIPTQGAVSGYTF
CDR3nt: TGTGCCAGCATTCCAACACAGGGGGCTGTTAGTGGCTACACCTTC

j_gene: TRBJ1-4
d_gene: .
abundance: few
v_gene: TRBV7-9
CDR3aa: CASSLAEAFNVLNEKLFF
CDR3nt: TGTGCCAGCAGCTTAGCGGAGGCGTTCAATGTACTTAATGAAAAACTGTTTTTT

j_gene: TRBJ1-1
d_gene: .
abundance: .
v_gene: TRBV11-2
CDR3aa: CASSLDWQTEAFF
CDR3nt: TGTGCCAGCAGCTTAGATTGGCAGACTGAAGCTTTCTTT

j_gene: TRBJ1-5
d_gene: .
abundance: .
v_gene: TRBV29-1
CDR3aa: CSVRVGGNQPQHF
CDR3nt: TGCAGCGTTAGGGTGGGGGGCAATCAGCCCCAGCATTTT

j_gene: TRBJ2-2
d_gene: TRBD2
abundance: .
v_gene: TRBV7-3
CDR3aa: CASSRGLAATGELFF
CDR3nt: TGTGCCAGCAGCCGCGGACTAGCGGCAACCGGGGAGCTGTTTTTT

j_gene: TRBJ2-3
d_gene: .
abundance: many
v_gene: TRBV5-1
CDR3aa: CASRFSTDTQYF
CDR3nt: TGCGCCAGCAGATTTTCGACAGATACGCAGTATTTT

j_gene: TRBJ2-3
d_gene: .
abundance: .
v_gene: TRBV20-1
CDR3aa: CSARTLSTQYF
CDR3nt: TGCAGTGCTAGGACCCTGAGTACGCAGTATTTT

j_gene: TRBJ1-3
d_gene: .
abundance: .
v_gene: TRBV7-9
CDR3aa: CASSLGYTSGNTIYF
CDR3nt: TGTGCCAGCAGCTTAGGGTATACCTCTGGAAACACCATATATTTT

j_gene: TRBJ2-1
d_gene: TRBD1
abundance: .
v_gene: TRBV5-1
CDR3aa: CASSPTGGESYNEQFF
CDR3nt: TGCGCCAGCAGCCCGACAGGGGGAGAAAGCTACAATGAGCAGTTCTTC

j_gene: TRBJ1-4
d_gene: .
abundance: .
v_gene: TRBV20-1
CDR3aa: CSARDLGEKLFF
CDR3nt: TGCAGTGCTAGGGATTTAGGTGAAAAACTGTTTTTT

j_gene: TRBJ2-1
d_gene: .
abundance: few
v_gene: TRBV20-1
CDR3aa: CSADPLGRYNEQFF
CDR3nt: TGCAGTGCGGACCCCCTGGGGCGCTACAATGAGCAGTTCTTC

j_gene: TRBJ2-7
d_gene: .
abundance: .
v_gene: TRBV3-1
CDR3aa: CASSQHLDGEQYF
CDR3nt: TGTGCCAGCAGCCAGCACTTGGACGGAGAGCAGTACTTC

j_gene: TRBJ1-5
d_gene: .
abundance: .
v_gene: TRBV27
CDR3aa: CASSTQWGGNQPQHF
CDR3nt: TGTGCCAGCAGTACCCAATGGGGGGGGAATCAGCCCCAGCATTTT

j_gene: TRBJ1-5
d_gene: .
abundance: .
v_gene: TRBV29-1
CDR3aa: CSVDLRGPCRREQPQHF
CDR3nt: TGCAGCGTTGATCTCCGGGGCCCCTGCCGAAGAGAGCAGCCCCAGCATTTT

j_gene: TRBJ1-1
d_gene: .
abundance: .
v_gene: TRBV7-3
CDR3aa: CASSFSVGSEAFF
CDR3nt: TGTGCCAGCAGCTTCAGCGTCGGGTCTGAAGCTTTCTTT

j_gene: TRBJ2-2
d_gene: .
abundance: once
v_gene: TRBV9
CDR3aa: CASSPSFYANTGELFF
CDR3nt: TGTGCCAGCAGCCCCTCTTTCTATGCGAACACCGGGGAGCTGTTTTTT

j_gene: TRBJ1-4
d_gene: .
abundance: few
v_gene: TRBV29-1
CDR3aa: CSVDGRGGEKLFF
CDR3nt: TGCAGCGTTGACGGCAGGGGAGGGGAAAAACTGTTTTTT

j_gene: TRBJ1-5
d_gene: TRBD1
abundance: few
v_gene: TRBV4-1
CDR3aa: CASSQEQGNLIRPQHF
CDR3nt: TGCGCCAGCAGCCAAGAACAGGGGAATCTAATCAGGCCCCAGCATTTT

j_gene: TRBJ2-2
d_gene: TRBD1
abundance: .
v_gene: TRBV24-1
CDR3aa: CATSDIGTGGELFF
CDR3nt: TGTGCCACCAGTGATATCGGGACAGGAGGGGAGCTGTTTTTT

j_gene: TRBJ2-7
d_gene: .
abundance: few
v_gene: TRBV21-1
CDR3aa: CASSMLRGYSYEQYF
CDR3nt: TGTGCCAGCAGCATGTTGCGGGGGTACTCCTACGAGCAGTACTTC

j_gene: TRBJ1-1
d_gene: .
abundance: few
v_gene: TRBV6-5
CDR3aa: CASGYGILNTEAFF
CDR3nt: TGTGCCAGCGGATACGGGATATTGAACACTGAAGCTTTCTTT

j_gene: TRBJ2-2
d_gene: .
abundance: few
v_gene: TRBV2
CDR3aa: CASSDVQTTGELFF
CDR3nt: TGTGCCAGCAGTGATGTACAGACCACCGGGGAGCTGTTTTTT

j_gene: TRBJ1-2
d_gene: TRBD1
abundance: .
v_gene: TRBV5-5
CDR3aa: CASSSRDSNYGYTF
CDR3nt: TGTGCCAGCAGTTCCCGGGACAGCAACTATGGCTACACCTTC

j_gene: TRBJ1-1
d_gene: .
abundance: .
v_gene: TRBV19
CDR3aa: CASTFRWRQRRTEAFF
CDR3nt: TGTGCCAGTACCTTTCGTTGGCGGCAGAGGAGGACTGAAGCTTTCTTT

j_gene: TRBJ1-1
d_gene: .
abundance: few
v_gene: TRBV27
CDR3aa: CASSLIGRSTEAFF
CDR3nt: TGTGCCAGCAGTTTGATAGGGAGATCTACTGAAGCTTTCTTT

j_gene: TRBJ2-5
d_gene: .
abundance: .
v_gene: TRBV9
CDR3aa: CASSVAQGRETQYF
CDR3nt: TGTGCCAGCAGCGTAGCCCAGGGGAGGGAGACCCAGTACTTC